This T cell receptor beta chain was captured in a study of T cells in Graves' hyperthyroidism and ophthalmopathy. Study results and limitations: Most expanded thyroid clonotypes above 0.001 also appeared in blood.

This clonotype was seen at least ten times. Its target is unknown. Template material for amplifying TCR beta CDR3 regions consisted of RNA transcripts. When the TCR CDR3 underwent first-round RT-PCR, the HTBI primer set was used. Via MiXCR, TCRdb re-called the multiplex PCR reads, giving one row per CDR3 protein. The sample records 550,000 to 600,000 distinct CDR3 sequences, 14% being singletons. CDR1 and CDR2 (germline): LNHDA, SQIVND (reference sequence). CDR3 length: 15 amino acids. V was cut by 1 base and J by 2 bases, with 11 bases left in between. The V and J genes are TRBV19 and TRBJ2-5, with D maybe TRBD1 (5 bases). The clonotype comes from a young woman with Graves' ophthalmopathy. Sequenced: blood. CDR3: CASSIAQGLQETQYF. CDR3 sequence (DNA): TGTGCCAGTAGTATAGCCCAGGGTTTGCAAGAGACCCAGTACTTC.